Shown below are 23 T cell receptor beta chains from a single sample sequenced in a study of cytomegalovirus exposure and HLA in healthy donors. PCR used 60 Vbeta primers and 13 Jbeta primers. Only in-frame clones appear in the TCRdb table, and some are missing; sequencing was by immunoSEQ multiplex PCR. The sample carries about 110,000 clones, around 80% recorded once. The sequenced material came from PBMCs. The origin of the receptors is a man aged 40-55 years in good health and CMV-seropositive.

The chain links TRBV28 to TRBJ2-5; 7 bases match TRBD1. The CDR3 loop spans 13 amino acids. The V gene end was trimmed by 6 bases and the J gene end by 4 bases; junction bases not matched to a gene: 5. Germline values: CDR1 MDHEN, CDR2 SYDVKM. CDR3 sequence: CASRLQGRETQYF. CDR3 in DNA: TGTGCCAGCAGGCTACAGGGGCGAGAGACCCAGTACTTC. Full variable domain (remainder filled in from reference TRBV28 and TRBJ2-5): DVKVTQSSRYLVKRTGEKVFLECVQDMDHENMFWYRQDPGLGLRLIYFSYDVKMKEKGDIPEGYSVSREKKERFSLILESASTNQTSMYLCASRLQGRETQYFGPGTRLLVL.

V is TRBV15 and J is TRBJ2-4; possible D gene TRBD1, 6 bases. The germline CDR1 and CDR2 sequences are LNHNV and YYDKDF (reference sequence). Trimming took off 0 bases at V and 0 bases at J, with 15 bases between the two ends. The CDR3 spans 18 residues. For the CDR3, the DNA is TGTGCCACCAGCAGAGATATATCCGAGACAGGAGCCAAAAACATTCAGTACTTC. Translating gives CATSRDISETGAKNIQYF.

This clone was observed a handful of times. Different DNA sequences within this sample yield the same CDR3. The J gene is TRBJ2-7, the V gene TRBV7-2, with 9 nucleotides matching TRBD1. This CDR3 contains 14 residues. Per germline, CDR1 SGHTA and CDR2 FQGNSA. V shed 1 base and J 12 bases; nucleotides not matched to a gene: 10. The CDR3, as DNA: TGTGCCAGCAGCTTAGGGGTACCGGGACAGGGAGCGTACTTC. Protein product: CASSLGVPGQGAYF.

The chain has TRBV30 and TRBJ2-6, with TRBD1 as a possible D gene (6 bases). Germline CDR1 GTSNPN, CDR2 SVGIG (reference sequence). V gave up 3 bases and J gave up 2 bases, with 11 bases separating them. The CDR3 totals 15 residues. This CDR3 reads CAWRKKGAGANVLTF. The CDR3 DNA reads TGTGCCTGGAGGAAAAAGGGGGCTGGGGCCAACGTCCTGACTTTC. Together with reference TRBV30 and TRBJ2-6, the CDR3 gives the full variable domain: SQTIHQWPATLVQPVGSPLSLECTVEGTSNPNLYWYRQAAGRGLQLLFYSVGIGQISSEVPQNLSASRPQDRQFILSSKKLLLSDSGFYLCAWRKKGAGANVLTFGAGSRLTVL.

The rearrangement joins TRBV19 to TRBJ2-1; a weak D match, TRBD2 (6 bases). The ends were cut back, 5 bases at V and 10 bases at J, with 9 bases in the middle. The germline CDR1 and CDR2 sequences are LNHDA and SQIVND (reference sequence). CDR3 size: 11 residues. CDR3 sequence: CASSPGGEQFF. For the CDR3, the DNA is TGTGCCAGTAGTCCTGGGGGGGAGCAGTTCTTC.

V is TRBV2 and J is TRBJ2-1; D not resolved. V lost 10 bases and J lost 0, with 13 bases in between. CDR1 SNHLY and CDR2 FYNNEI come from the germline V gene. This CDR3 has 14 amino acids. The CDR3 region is CATNGEISYNEQFF. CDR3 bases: TGTGCCACCAATGGAGAAATCTCCTACAATGAGCAGTTCTTC.

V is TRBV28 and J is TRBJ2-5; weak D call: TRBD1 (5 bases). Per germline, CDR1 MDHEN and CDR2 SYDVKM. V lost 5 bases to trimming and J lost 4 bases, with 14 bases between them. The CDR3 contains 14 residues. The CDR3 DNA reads TGTGCCAGCAGTCTACGGACCACAGGAGAGACCCAGTACTTC. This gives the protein CASSLRTTGETQYF.

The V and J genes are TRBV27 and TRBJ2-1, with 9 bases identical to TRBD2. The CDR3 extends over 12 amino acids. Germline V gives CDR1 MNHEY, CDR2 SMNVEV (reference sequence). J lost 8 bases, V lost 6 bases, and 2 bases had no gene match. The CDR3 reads CASSRLADEQFF. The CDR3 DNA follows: TGTGCCAGCAGCAGACTAGCGGATGAGCAGTTCTTC.

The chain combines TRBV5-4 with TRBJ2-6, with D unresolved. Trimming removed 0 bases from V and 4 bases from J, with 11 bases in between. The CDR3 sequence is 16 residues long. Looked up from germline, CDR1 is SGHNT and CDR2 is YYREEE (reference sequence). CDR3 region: CASSLVVQAGANVLTF. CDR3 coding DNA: TGTGCCAGCAGCTTGGTGGTACAAGCGGGGGCCAACGTCCTGACTTTC.

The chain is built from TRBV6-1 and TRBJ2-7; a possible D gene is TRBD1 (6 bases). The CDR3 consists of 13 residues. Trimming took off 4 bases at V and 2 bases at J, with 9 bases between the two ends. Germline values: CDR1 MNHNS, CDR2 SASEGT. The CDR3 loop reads CASSVAGAYEQYF. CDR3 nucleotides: TGTGCCAGCAGTGTGGCAGGGGCCTACGAGCAGTACTTC.

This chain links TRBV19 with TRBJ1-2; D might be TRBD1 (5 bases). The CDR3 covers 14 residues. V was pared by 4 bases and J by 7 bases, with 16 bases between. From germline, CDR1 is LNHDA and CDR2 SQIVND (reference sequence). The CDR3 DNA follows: TGTGCCAGTAGTACCCCCGCAGGGAGGGGTGGCTACACCTTC. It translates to CASSTPAGRGGYTF.

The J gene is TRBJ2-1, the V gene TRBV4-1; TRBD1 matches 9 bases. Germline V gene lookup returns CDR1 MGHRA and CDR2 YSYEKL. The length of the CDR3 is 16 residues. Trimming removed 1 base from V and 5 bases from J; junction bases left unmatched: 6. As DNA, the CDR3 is TGCGCCAGCAGCCAAGGTCCAGGACAGGGGAACAATGAGCAGTTCTTC. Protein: CASSQGPGQGNNEQFF.

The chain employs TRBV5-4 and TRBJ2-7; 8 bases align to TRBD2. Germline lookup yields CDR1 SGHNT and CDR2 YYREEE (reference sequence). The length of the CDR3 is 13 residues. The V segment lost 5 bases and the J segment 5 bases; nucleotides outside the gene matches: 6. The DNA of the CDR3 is TGTGCCAGCAGGTCCGGGACTAGGGACGAGCAGTACTTC. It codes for CASRSGTRDEQYF.

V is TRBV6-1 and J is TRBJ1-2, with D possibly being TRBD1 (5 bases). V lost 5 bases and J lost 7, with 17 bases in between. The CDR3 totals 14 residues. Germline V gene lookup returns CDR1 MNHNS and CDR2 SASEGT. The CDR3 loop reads CASSPSGQGGGYTF. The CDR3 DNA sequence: TGTGCCAGCAGTCCCTCGGGTCAGGGAGGTGGCTACACCTTC.

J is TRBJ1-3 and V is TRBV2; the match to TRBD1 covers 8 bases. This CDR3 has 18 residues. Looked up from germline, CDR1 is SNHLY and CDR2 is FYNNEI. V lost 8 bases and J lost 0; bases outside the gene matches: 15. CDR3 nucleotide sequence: TGTGCCAGCTACCGAGGGCAGGGGGCGTCAGGCTCTGGAAACACCATATATTTT. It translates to CASYRGQGASGSGNTIYF.

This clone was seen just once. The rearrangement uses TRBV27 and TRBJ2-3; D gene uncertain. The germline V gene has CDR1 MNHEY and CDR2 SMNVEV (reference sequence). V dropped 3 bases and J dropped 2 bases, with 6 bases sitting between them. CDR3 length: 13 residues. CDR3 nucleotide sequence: TGTGCCAGCAGTTTTCAATTCACAGATACGCAGTATTTT. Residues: CASSFQFTDTQYF.

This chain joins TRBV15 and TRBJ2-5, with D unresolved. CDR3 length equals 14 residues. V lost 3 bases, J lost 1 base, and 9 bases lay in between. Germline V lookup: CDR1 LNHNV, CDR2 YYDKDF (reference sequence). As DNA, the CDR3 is TGTGCCACCAGCAGGCCCGGTCCCCAAGAGACCCAGTACTTC. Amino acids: CATSRPGPQETQYF.

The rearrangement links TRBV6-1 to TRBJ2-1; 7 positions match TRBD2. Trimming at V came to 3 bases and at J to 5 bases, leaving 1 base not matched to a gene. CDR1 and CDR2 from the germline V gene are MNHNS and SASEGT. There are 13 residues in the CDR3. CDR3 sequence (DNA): TGTGCCAGCAGTGAGGCGGGAGACAATGAGCAGTTCTTC. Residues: CASSEAGDNEQFF.

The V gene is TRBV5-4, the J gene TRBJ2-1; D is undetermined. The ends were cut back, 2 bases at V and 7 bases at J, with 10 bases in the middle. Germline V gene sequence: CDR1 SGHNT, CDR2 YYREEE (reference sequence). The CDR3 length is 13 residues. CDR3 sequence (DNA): TGTGCCAGCAGCTTCGCTAGATCGAATGAGCAGTTCTTC. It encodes CASSFARSNEQFF.

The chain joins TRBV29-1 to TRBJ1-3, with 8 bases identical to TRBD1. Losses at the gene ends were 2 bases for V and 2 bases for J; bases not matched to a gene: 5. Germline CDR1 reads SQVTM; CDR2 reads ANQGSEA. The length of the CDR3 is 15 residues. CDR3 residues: CSVEIQTGAGNTIYF. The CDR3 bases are TGCAGCGTTGAAATACAGACAGGGGCTGGAAACACCATATATTTT.

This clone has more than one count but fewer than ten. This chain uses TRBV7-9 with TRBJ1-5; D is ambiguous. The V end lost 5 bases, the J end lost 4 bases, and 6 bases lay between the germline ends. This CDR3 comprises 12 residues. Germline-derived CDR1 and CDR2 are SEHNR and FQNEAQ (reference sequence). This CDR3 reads CASSPLNQPQHF. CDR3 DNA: TGTGCCAGCAGCCCCCTTAATCAGCCCCAGCATTTT.

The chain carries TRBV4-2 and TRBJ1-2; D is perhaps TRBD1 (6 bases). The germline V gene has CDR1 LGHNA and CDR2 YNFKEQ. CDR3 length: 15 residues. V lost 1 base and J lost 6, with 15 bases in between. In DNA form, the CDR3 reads TGTGCCAGCAGCCAAGCCACAGGGTCCGTGGATGGCTACACCTTC. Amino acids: CASSQATGSVDGYTF.

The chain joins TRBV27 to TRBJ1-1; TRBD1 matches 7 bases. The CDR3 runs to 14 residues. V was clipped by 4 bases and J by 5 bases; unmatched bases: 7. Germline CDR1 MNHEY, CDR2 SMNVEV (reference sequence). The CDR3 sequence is CASSSTGAGTEAFF. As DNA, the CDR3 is TGTGCCAGCAGTTCCACAGGGGCGGGGACTGAAGCTTTCTTT.